This T cell receptor (beta chain) stems from a study of cytomegalovirus exposure and HLA in healthy donors. As regards this clone: Its antigen is still unknown.

CDR1 is SGHRS, CDR2 YFSETQ, per germline. The CDR3 covers 14 residues. V was clipped by 0 bases and J by 2 bases, with 6 bases between them. With 60 Vbeta and 13 Jbeta primers, the PCR was carried out. Data came from immunoSEQ multiplex PCR; TCRdb stores just in-frame clones and leaves some out. This sample carries around 55,000 clones, 70% to 75% of them seen once, and the ten largest clones take 30% to 40%. Findings of the study overall: Most TCR sequences proved rare, with some public TCRs found in many donors. Follow-up analysis seemed to connect common viral pathogens with several of the most significant clusters identified. Sequencing depth across donors, presence/absence analyses assumed, was roughly uniform. In an earlier analysis, most TCR beta V segments were productive about 90% or about 30% of the time.

The sample taken for sequencing was PBMCs. This sequence originates from a man aged 35 to 55 in good health and CMV-seropositive. V and J are TRBV5-1 and TRBJ2-1; D is uncertain. CDR3 nucleotides: TGCGCCAGCAGCTTGGGTACAACCTACAATGAGCAGTTCTTC. Its protein is CASSLGTTYNEQFF.